The next 24 T cell receptor beta chains were all read from a single sample in a study of CD4 and CD8 cells across lung adenocarcinoma regions. MiXCR, run by TCRdb on the PCR reads, gives a single entry per CDR3 protein. Here the sample spans more than 9,000 distinct CDR3 sequences, 40% to 50% being singletons. Sequencing input: CD8+ T cells from the margin of a lung tumor. The receptors derive from a female donor with lung adenocarcinoma. The CD4 and CD8 labels of this study may be unreliable.

This chain links TRBV12-3 or TRBV12-4 with TRBJ2-4; D gene ambiguous. The tail of the sequence fits TRBJ2-7 better, so the J call may be wrong. CDR3 length: 13 amino acids. CDR3 amino acids: CASRAANTYEQYF. The CDR3 region has the DNA TGTGCCAGCCGGGCAGCGAATACCTACGAGCAGTACTTC.

The chain employs TRBV4-1 and TRBJ1-1, with D unresolved. The germline V and J ends were trimmed by 1 base and 7 bases, with 7 bases remaining between them. Germline V gene data show CDR1 as MGHRA and CDR2 as YSYEKL. The CDR3 extends over 12 amino acids. The CDR3 DNA reads as TGCGCCAGCAGCCAAGGAGGAATTGAAGCTTTCTTT. Its translation is CASSQGGIEAFF.

V and J are TRBV7-2 and TRBJ2-7; D is perhaps TRBD2 (5 bases). CDR1 and CDR2 (germline): SGHTA, FQGNSA. The CDR3 spans 15 residues. Trimming removed 4 bases from V and 1 base from J, with 14 bases in between. CDR3 coding DNA: TGTGCCAGCAGCTCCCCTAGCTTGGGGTCCTACGAGCAGTACTTC. Translating gives CASSSPSLGSYEQYF.

This chain connects TRBV3-1 to TRBJ2-1; 13 bases fit TRBD2. The DNA end is more similar to TRBJ2-7, so the J call may be wrong. This CDR3 contains 17 residues. Germline V gene lookup returns CDR1 LGHDT and CDR2 YNNKEL (reference sequence). In nucleotides, the CDR3 is TGTGCCAGCAGCCCACGGACTAGCGGGGGAGGAGGGTACGAGCAGTACTTC. Residues: CASSPRTSGGGGYEQYF.

This chain's CDR3 is CASSSSTGDGETQYF. The CDR3 coding sequence is TGCGCCAGCAGCTCATCCACAGGGGACGGGGAGACCCAGTACTTC. The gene calls are TRBV5-1 and TRBJ2-5; 7 nucleotides align to TRBD1. Germline V lookup: CDR1 SGHRS, CDR2 YFSETQ. V gave up 3 bases and J gave up 5 bases; unmatched junction bases: 10. CDR3 length: 15 amino acids.

This clonotype has just a few counts. A much larger clone lies one base from this, so it may be a read error. The V and J genes are TRBV7-2 and TRBJ2-1; 8 bases fit TRBD1. V shed 7 bases and J 13 bases; nucleotides not matched to a gene: 18. CDR3 length: 15 residues. The V gene's germline CDR1 is SGHTA and CDR2 FQGNSA. The CDR3 spells CASTPRTGNSETQFF. CDR3 bases: TGTGCCAGCACCCCCCGGACAGGGAATTCAGAGACCCAGTTCTTC.

The V gene is TRBV6-2 or TRBV6-3, the J gene TRBJ2-5; no clear D gene. CDR1 is MNHEY, CDR2 SVGEGT, per germline. CDR3 size: 15 residues. Trimming removed 6 bases from V and 0 bases from J, with 14 bases in between. The CDR3 here is CASRRVRMYQETQYF. As DNA, the CDR3 is TGTGCCAGCAGACGCGTTAGGATGTACCAAGAGACCCAGTACTTC.

At least ten counts were recorded for this clonotype. The chain couples TRBV7-2 to TRBJ2-1; possibly TRBD2 for D (6 bases). The DNA end lines up better with TRBJ2-7; the J call may be wrong. CDR3 length equals 14 residues. In germline, CDR1 is SGHTA, CDR2 FQGNSA. The CDR3 coding sequence is TGTGCCAGCAGCTCCGCCAATAGCAGGAGGGGGCAGTACTTC. It specifies CASSSANSRRGQYF.

This clonotype is medium-sized in the sample. V usage is TRBV6-5 and J usage is TRBJ1-1, with 8 bases identical to TRBD1. This CDR3 is built from 14 residues. The V gene's germline CDR1 is MNHEY and CDR2 SVGAGI. The trim removed 4 bases at V and 3 bases at J, leaving 4 bases unmatched. In nucleotides, the CDR3 is TGTGCCAGCAGTTCAGGGGGCTACGACACTGAAGCTTTCTTT. Amino acids: CASSSGGYDTEAFF.

Regarding this clonotype: At one boundary the junction diverges from the germline segment, which might be a read error. The V gene is TRBV6-1, the J gene TRBJ2-1, with 7 bases fitting TRBD2. Germline V CDR1 and CDR2: MNHNS, SASEGT. The CDR3 loop spans 15 amino acids. The CDR3 region is CASRFHGASGNKQFF. The CDR3, as DNA: TGTGCCAGCAGATTCCACGGTGCTAGCGGCAATAAGCAGTTCTTC.

V usage is TRBV11-2 and J usage is TRBJ2-5, with 8 bases fitting TRBD2. Germline V gene data show CDR1 as SGHAT and CDR2 as FQNNGV. V trimming: 2 bases; J trimming: 2 bases; junction bases outside the gene matches: 4. The CDR3 consists of 15 residues. CDR3 in amino acids: CASSLTGGRQETQYF. The CDR3 nucleotides are TGTGCCAGCAGCTTAACGGGGGGGAGGCAAGAGACCCAGTACTTC.

As regards this clonotype: Relative to the germline gene, one junction end is altered; a read error may explain this. This sequence joins TRBV10-2 and TRBJ2-4, with D perhaps given as TRBD1 or TRBD2 (5 bases each). Germline V gene sequence: CDR1 WSHSY, CDR2 SAAADI. This CDR3 is built from 14 residues. The DNA for the CDR3 is TGCGCCAGCACGGGGCGGTGGGCCACAGACATGCAGTATTTC. It translates to CASTGRWATDMQYF.

This rearrangement joins TRBV11-2 to TRBJ2-1, with D unclear. V dropped 5 bases and J dropped 3 bases, with 14 bases sitting between them. Germline loops: CDR1 SGHAT, CDR2 FQNNGV. The CDR3 is 15 amino acids. This CDR3 reads CASSPQPDNYNEQFF. Written as DNA, the CDR3 is TGTGCCAGCAGCCCGCAGCCAGACAACTACAATGAGCAGTTCTTC. The entire variable domain, with the rest obtained from reference TRBV11-2 and TRBJ2-1, is as follows: EAGVAQSPRYKIIEKRQSVAFWCNPISGHATLYWYQQILGQGPKLLIQFQNNGVVDDSQLPKDRFSAERLKGVDSTLKIQPAKLEDSAVYLCASSPQPDNYNEQFFGPGTRLTVL.

On this clonotype: The missing conserved phenylalanine or tryptophan at the end of this CDR3 makes a read error likely. The DNA is left out, because the CDR3 cannot be placed on it with certainty; the CDR3 is given as TCRdb lists it. The CDR3 reads CASRNPTVQETQFS. V gene TRBV12-3 or TRBV12-4 combines with J gene TRBJ2-5. The CDR3 has 14 residues if both end residues are counted.

This clonotype was recorded at least ten times. The CDR3 region is CASSTGQPQETQYF. CDR3 DNA: TGTGCCAGCAGCACGGGACAGCCACAAGAGACCCAGTACTTC. V usage is TRBV7-9 and J usage is TRBJ2-5, with TRBD1 identical over 7 bases. Losses at the gene ends were 5 bases for V and 2 bases for J; bases not matched to a gene: 5. Germline assignment: CDR1 SEHNR and CDR2 FQNEAQ (reference sequence). This CDR3 comprises 14 residues.

This clonotype was counted at least ten times. The rearrangement links TRBV7-2 to TRBJ2-3; TRBD2 might be the D (6 bases). The CDR3 sequence is 15 residues long. The germline gives CDR1 SGHTA, CDR2 FQGNSA. V lost 5 bases and J 2 bases, leaving 14 bases between the germline ends. CDR3 in DNA: TGTGCCAGCAGCATGCGGGGCACTGACACAGATACGCAGTATTTT. This gives the protein CASSMRGTDTDTQYF.

V usage is TRBV5-1 and J usage is TRBJ1-2; D may be TRBD1 (6 bases). Germline lookup yields CDR1 SGHRS and CDR2 YFSETQ. The V end was cut by 4 bases, the J end by 1 base, with 17 bases between. CDR3 length: 16 amino acids. This chain's CDR3 is CASSLGRTELNYGYTF. CDR3 coding DNA: TGCGCCAGCAGCCTAGGAAGGACAGAACTTAACTATGGCTACACCTTC.

The J gene is TRBJ1-6, the V gene TRBV5-1; 9 nucleotides align to TRBD1. Losses at the gene ends were 4 bases for V and 8 bases for J; bases not matched to a gene: 10. Germline V gives CDR1 SGHRS, CDR2 YFSETQ. This CDR3 region has 16 residues. Written as DNA, the CDR3 is TGCGCCAGCAGCGCCGGGGGGGGGACAGGGCATTCACCCCTCCACTTT. Translation gives CASSAGGGTGHSPLHF.

The chain combines TRBV7-6 with TRBJ2-3; 8 bases are shared with TRBD2. The CDR3 extends over 15 amino acids. In germline, CDR1 is SGHVS, CDR2 FNYEAQ. The V and J ends lost 5 bases and 12 bases, in that order; junction bases with no gene match: 16. CDR3 loop: CASSRGGGGHDIQYF. CDR3 DNA: TGTGCCAGCAGCCGGGGGGGGGGGGGGCACGATATTCAGTATTTT.

Remarks on this clonotype: A read error may explain this, as a much larger clone is one base away. The rearrangement joins TRBV6-5 to TRBJ2-3; D gene unclear. The CDR3 is 13 amino acids. The germline CDR1 and CDR2 sequences are MNHEY and SVGAGI. The V end was cut by 2 bases, the J end by 9 bases, with 12 bases between. This CDR3 reads CASSYSRIETQYF. The CDR3 DNA reads TGTGCCAGCAGTTACAGTCGTATCGAGACGCAGTATTTT.

V gene TRBV4-1 combines with J gene TRBJ2-7, with unresolved D. The length of the CDR3 is 14 residues. Between the trimmed V and J ends, which lost 3 bases and 2 bases, there was a span of 11 bases. Germline CDR1 is MGHRA and CDR2 is YSYEKL. In DNA, the CDR3 is TGCGCCAGCAGCCAGCCGTTCGGACCCTACGAGCAGTACTTC. This sequence encodes CASSQPFGPYEQYF.

As regards this clonotype: A junction end diverges from the germline sequence, so it may reflect a read error. The V gene is TRBV6-5, the J gene TRBJ2-3; D unresolved. The CDR3 is 13 residues long. Per the germline V gene, CDR1 is MNHEY and CDR2 is SVGAGI. CDR3 bases: TGTGCCAGCAGTTACTCGTTTCAAGAGACCCAGTACTTT. It yields the protein CASSYSFQETQYF.

This clonotype is termed medium-sized. V is TRBV27 and J is TRBJ2-7; TRBD2 aligns across 12 bases. V dropped 5 bases and J dropped 0; count of bases not matched to a gene: 5. The CDR3 length is 16 residues. From germline, CDR1 is MNHEY and CDR2 SMNVEV (reference sequence). The CDR3, as DNA: TGTGCCAGCAGTCCCACTAGCGGGGGGCACTCCTACGAGCAGTACTTC. Its protein is CASSPTSGGHSYEQYF.

This clonotype has just one count. This may be a read error: a much more frequent sequence differs by one nucleotide. The J gene is TRBJ1-3, the V gene TRBV6-1; weak D call: TRBD1 (6 bases). The length of the CDR3 is 14 residues. Germline CDR1 and CDR2: MNHNS and SASEGT. CDR3 loop: CASRQGALWDTIFF. CDR3 nucleotide sequence: TGTGCCAGCAGACAGGGAGCTCTGTGGGACACCATATTTTTT.